Following are 19 T cell receptor beta chains from one sample sequenced in a study of shared clonotypes between healthy human individuals. This table comes from immunoSEQ multiplex PCR, and its TCRdb copy is limited to in-frame clones, with some not included. This table has millions of clones, 85% to 95% appearing once. Only CD45RO-negative cells positively selected for CCR7 counted as naive CD8 cells, so terminally differentiated effector memory CD45RA+ cells were excluded. Sequenced material: naive CD8+ T cells from PBMCs. The source is a man aged 18 to 35 in good health. Some clones in this sample may be carry-over from other donors' samples.

With regard to this clone: Other DNA sequences within the sample encode an identical CDR3. The rearrangement joins TRBV9 to TRBJ1-2; D unclear. CDR3 length: 16 amino acids. The V end was cut by 0 bases, the J end by 7 bases, with 19 bases between. Per germline, CDR1 SGDLS and CDR2 YYNGEE. DNA for the CDR3: TGTGCCAGCAGCGTAGACAGCACCATATTCCTATCTGGCTACACCTTC. As protein: CASSVDSTIFLSGYTF.

CDR3 protein: CSVEGVEGEALNTEAFF. CDR3 nucleotide sequence: TGCAGCGTTGAGGGGGTGGAGGGGGAGGCCCTGAACACTGAAGCTTTCTTT. This chain links TRBV29-1 with TRBJ1-1; perhaps TRBD1 as D (6 bases). V lost 3 bases and J lost 0, with 20 bases in between. Germline CDR1 SQVTM, CDR2 ANQGSEA. The CDR3 has 17 residues.

V gene TRBV28 combines with J gene TRBJ2-1; 9 bases match TRBD2. The germline V gene encodes CDR1 MDHEN and CDR2 SYDVKM. V lost 6 bases and J lost 5; bases outside the gene matches: 8. This CDR3 comprises 15 residues. The CDR3 sequence: CASRGTGLAHNEQFF. In DNA, the CDR3 is TGTGCCAGCAGAGGAACGGGACTAGCCCACAATGAGCAGTTCTTC. The variable domain in full, with the rest retrieved from reference TRBV28 and TRBJ2-1, is DVKVTQSSRYLVKRTGEKVFLECVQDMDHENMFWYRQDPGLGLRLIYFSYDVKMKEKGDIPEGYSVSREKKERFSLILESASTNQTSMYLCASRGTGLAHNEQFFGPGTRLTVL.

The rearrangement joins TRBV2 to TRBJ2-2; either TRBD1 or TRBD2 may supply D (5 bases each). This CDR3 comprises 13 residues. CDR1 is SNHLY, CDR2 FYNNEI, per germline. The ends were cut back, 8 bases at V and 1 base at J, with 8 bases in the middle. The CDR3, as DNA: TGTGCCAGCCGAGGGGTGAACACCGGGGAGCTGTTTTTT. It is translated as CASRGVNTGELFF.

The rearrangement links TRBV5-1 to TRBJ2-5, with D possibly TRBD1 on 6 matching bases. The germline V and J ends were trimmed by 6 bases and 5 bases, with 20 bases remaining between them. Germline V gene sequence: CDR1 SGHRS, CDR2 YFSETQ. The CDR3 runs 15 residues. This CDR3 is CASMPRTARGETQYF. In DNA form, the CDR3 reads TGCGCCAGCATGCCCCGGACAGCCCGAGGGGAGACCCAGTACTTC.

The rearrangement links TRBV27 to TRBJ2-3; D may be TRBD2 (6 bases). V was cut by 3 bases and J by 6 bases, with 10 bases left in between. The CDR3 extends over 13 amino acids. Germline CDR1 is MNHEY and CDR2 is SMNVEV (reference sequence). CDR3 in DNA: TGTGCCAGCAGTTTGTTAGCGGAGGATACGCAGTATTTT. Residues: CASSLLAEDTQYF.

The chain couples TRBV13 to TRBJ1-3; no clear D. Germline V gene data show CDR1 as PRHDT and CDR2 as FYEKMQ (reference sequence). The CDR3 contains 15 residues. V was cut by 5 bases and J by 0 bases, with 11 bases left in between. The CDR3 loop reads CASSTDTVSGNTIYF. The CDR3 DNA follows: TGTGCCAGCAGCACCGACACTGTCTCTGGAAACACCATATATTTT.

V usage is TRBV6-1 and J usage is TRBJ2-5; unclear D gene. The CDR3 runs to 15 residues. Trimming pared 6 bases from V and 3 bases from J, leaving 17 bases between. Germline V lookup: CDR1 MNHNS, CDR2 SASEGT. The CDR3 loop reads CASSGLLAVEETQYF. The DNA of the CDR3 is TGTGCCAGCAGCGGTTTGTTAGCCGTCGAAGAGACCCAGTACTTC.

The rearrangement uses TRBV11-2 and TRBJ1-4; no definite D call. Germline CDR1 and CDR2: SGHAT and FQNNGV. Trimming left V 0 bases short and J 0 bases short, with 11 bases between. The CDR3 loop spans 17 amino acids. CDR3 in amino acids: CASSLDWRSATNEKLFF. The DNA for the CDR3 is TGTGCCAGCAGCTTAGACTGGCGCAGTGCAACTAATGAAAAACTGTTTTTT. Supplemented by reference TRBV11-2 and TRBJ1-4, the full variable domain reads EAGVAQSPRYKIIEKRQSVAFWCNPISGHATLYWYQQILGQGPKLLIQFQNNGVVDDSQLPKDRFSAERLKGVDSTLKIQPAKLEDSAVYLCASSLDWRSATNEKLFFGSGTQLSVL.

The chain uses TRBV7-2 and TRBJ1-3; a possible D gene is TRBD1 (5 bases). In germline, CDR1 is SGHTA, CDR2 FQGNSA. CDR3 length: 16 residues. The V gene lost 5 bases and the J gene lost 6 bases, with 20 bases spanning the gap. The CDR3 bases are TGTGCCAGCAGCCTCATATTGGAGTCCAGGGAAAACACCATATATTTT. This codes for CASSLILESRENTIYF.

As for this clone: In the same sample, other DNA sequences code for this CDR3. The CDR3 loop reads CASSFRDSRYEQYF. In DNA, the CDR3 is TGTGCCAGCAGTTTCCGGGACAGCCGCTACGAGCAGTACTTC. The chain is built from TRBV27 and TRBJ2-7; 7 bases line up with TRBD1. Germline CDR1 and CDR2: MNHEY and SMNVEV (reference sequence). This CDR3 has 14 residues. With V trimmed by 3 bases and J by 3 bases, 5 bases remained unmatched.

In this sample, this clone turned up once. This chain links TRBV16 with TRBJ2-1, with D maybe TRBD2 (5 bases). CDR3 size: 11 residues. Germline values: CDR1 KGHSY, CDR2 FQNENV. The V gene lost 5 bases and the J gene lost 12 bases, with 11 bases spanning the gap. In DNA form, the CDR3 reads TGTGCCAGCAGCTTGGGGAGTTGGCAGTTCTTC. Protein sequence: CASSLGSWQFF.

This chain connects TRBV29-1 to TRBJ1-1; TRBD1 agrees at 8 bases. Looked up from germline, CDR1 is SQVTM and CDR2 is ANQGSEA. The length of the CDR3 is 11 residues. This chain's CDR3 is CGCQGATEAFF. CDR3 nucleotides: TGCGGCTGTCAGGGGGCCACTGAAGCTTTCTTT.

As concerns this clone: This CDR3 is also generated by other DNA sequences in the sample. The chain combines TRBV7-3 with TRBJ2-7; TRBD2 matches at 11 bases. J lost 3 bases, V lost 5 bases, and 6 bases had no gene match. CDR3 length: 15 residues. Looked up from germline, CDR1 is SGHTA and CDR2 is FQGTGA. The DNA of the CDR3 is TGTGCCAGCAGCCCGGGGACTAGCGGAAACTACGAGCAGTACTTC. This codes for CASSPGTSGNYEQYF.

The chain joins TRBV2 to TRBJ2-7, with TRBD2 identical over 9 bases. The CDR3 spans 16 residues. Germline assignment: CDR1 SNHLY and CDR2 FYNNEI. V dropped 3 bases and J dropped 6; count of bases not matched to a gene: 12. The CDR3 loop is CASSESLAGTRGEQYF. CDR3 sequence (DNA): TGTGCCAGCAGTGAGTCCCTAGCGGGGACGAGGGGCGAGCAGTACTTC.

DNA for the CDR3: TGTGCCAGCAGCTCGTGGACTAGCGCTTACTACAATGAGCAGTTCTTC. Translated, it gives CASSSWTSAYYNEQFF. The chain uses TRBV11-2 and TRBJ2-1; 9 bases map to TRBD2. Losses at the gene ends were 4 bases for V and 3 bases for J; bases not matched to a gene: 7. This CDR3 comprises 16 residues. The germline CDR1 and CDR2 sequences are SGHAT and FQNNGV.

The chain's CDR3 is CASSRGTSREQYF. CDR3 in DNA: TGTGCCAGCAGCCGAGGGACTTCGCGGGAGCAGTACTTC. The chain couples TRBV28 to TRBJ2-7; D possibly corresponds to TRBD2 (6 bases). The CDR3 consists of 13 residues. Germline assignment: CDR1 MDHEN and CDR2 SYDVKM. V dropped 6 bases and J dropped 7 bases, with 16 bases sitting between them.

The J gene is TRBJ2-7, the V gene TRBV30; D ambiguous. This CDR3 region has 14 residues. Germline V gives CDR1 GTSNPN, CDR2 SVGIG (reference sequence). V gave up 2 bases and J gave up 3 bases, with 14 bases separating them. The CDR3 sequence: CAWSPAASLYEQYF. The CDR3 coding sequence is TGTGCCTGGAGTCCGGCGGCATCTCTCTACGAGCAGTACTTC.

The chain joins TRBV28 to TRBJ1-1; 7 bases line up with TRBD1. This CDR3 is built from 16 residues. The V segment lost 3 bases and the J segment 1 base; nucleotides outside the gene matches: 8. Germline loops: CDR1 MDHEN, CDR2 SYDVKM. CDR3 in amino acids: CASSLPYRGANTEAFF. CDR3 coding DNA: TGTGCCAGCAGTTTGCCATACAGGGGTGCGAACACTGAAGCTTTCTTT.